This T cell receptor (beta chain) came from a study of neurological immune-mediated disorders. Broader study findings: Falling below healthy controls, multiple sclerosis showed the least TCR clonal expansion, while HTLV-1-associated myelopathy showed the most. The absence of any CDR3 amino acid sequence shared by expanded clones across subjects suggests that repertoires were private in all groups.

Time point defined: longitudinal time-point 1 (baseline). Where libraries were unsorted, they were derived from 2 million PBMCs stored at -80 degrees C. This clonotype was recorded many times. Its antigen is as yet unknown. CDR1 is SGHTA and CDR2 is FQGNSA in the germline V gene. The trim removed 3 bases at V and 7 bases at J, leaving 6 bases unmatched. This CDR3 has 15 residues. The authors made cDNA by 5'RACE with 10-nucleotide random UMIs. A single record per CDR3 protein comes from TCRdb applying MiXCR to the 5' RACE reads. The table has around 71,000 distinct CDR3 sequences, roughly an eighth seen once; the top ten hold 4.5% to 5.5%.

The TCR originated in a female donor with HTLV-1-associated myelopathy (HAM/TSP). V is TRBV7-2 and J is TRBJ1-6; the match to TRBD1 covers 7 bases. Sequenced sample: PBMCs. CDR3 region: CASSLRGLGNSPLHF. CDR3 coding DNA: TGTGCCAGCAGCTTGAGGGGGCTAGGGAATTCACCCCTCCACTTT.